The 30 T cell receptor beta chains below were found in one sample sequenced in a study of Graves' ophthalmopathy and Graves' hyperthyroidism. As the template, RNA transcripts were used to amplify TCR beta CDR3 regions. RT-PCR in the first round used HTBI primers; a second-round multiplex PCR followed. Each CDR3 protein is one row after TCRdb ran MiXCR on the multiplex PCR reads. Found here are roughly 380,000 distinct CDR3 sequences, 15% of them singletons; the top ten hold roughly 7%. Specimen: peripheral blood. All receptors come from a woman aged 18-35 years with stable Graves' hyperthyroidism.

This clonotype was found many times. This sequence joins TRBV6-5 and TRBJ2-2; unclear D gene. Germline-derived CDR1 and CDR2 are MNHEY and SVGAGI. The CDR3 length is 11 residues. V shed 4 bases and J shed 7 bases, with 4 bases lying between them. As DNA, the CDR3 is TGTGCCAGCAGTTCCAACGGGGAGCTGTTTTTT. It yields the protein CASSSNGELFF.

This clonotype showed up just a few times. This chain links TRBV11-2 with TRBJ2-3; TRBD1 or TRBD2 may be the D gene (6 bases each). V dropped 4 bases and J dropped 1 base, with 12 bases sitting between them. The CDR3 has 15 residues. From germline, CDR1 is SGHAT and CDR2 FQNNGV. The CDR3 here is CASSSPRGRTDTQYF. CDR3 nucleotide sequence: TGTGCCAGCAGCTCCCCCCGGGGGCGCACAGATACGCAGTATTTT.

Turning to this clonotype: One end of the junction does not line up with germline, which may come from a read error. The rearrangement joins TRBV5-1 to TRBJ1-5; D not certain. The CDR3 covers 14 residues. Germline CDR1 and CDR2: SGHRS and YFSETQ. The CDR3 DNA reads TGCGCCAGCAGCTTGGGTGGTAGCAATCGGCCCCAGCATTTT. Translated, it gives CASSLGGSNRPQHF.

This clonotype has a count of ten or more. The chain links TRBV2 to TRBJ2-7; D not certain. Per germline, CDR1 SNHLY and CDR2 FYNNEI. There are 13 residues in the CDR3. Trimming stripped 6 bases from V and 5 bases from J, with 14 bases between. The CDR3 loop is CASSQEPRNEQYF. The CDR3 nucleotides are TGTGCCAGCAGCCAAGAGCCCAGGAACGAGCAGTACTTC. Complete variable domain (other parts from reference TRBV2 and TRBJ2-7): EPEVTQTPSHQVTQMGQEVILRCVPISNHLYFYWYRQILGQKVEFLVSFYNNEISEKSEIFDDQFSVERPDGSNFTLKIRSTKLEDSAMYFCASSQEPRNEQYFGPGTRLTVT.

This clonotype was observed many times. The rearrangement uses TRBV24-1 and TRBJ1-1; TRBD1 aligns across 10 bases. V shed 5 bases, J shed 5 bases, and the junction held 7 bases outside the gene matches. This CDR3 has 15 amino acids. Germline V gives CDR1 KGHDR, CDR2 SFDVKD. CDR3 region: CATSAETGGETEAFF. CDR3 sequence (DNA): TGTGCCACCAGTGCCGAGACAGGGGGCGAGACTGAAGCTTTCTTT.

This clonotype occurred many times. V usage is TRBV6-5 and J usage is TRBJ1-1; unclear D gene. Trimming cost V 5 bases and J 7 bases, with 17 bases left between them. Germline V gene lookup returns CDR1 MNHEY and CDR2 SVGAGI. The CDR3 loop spans 14 amino acids. CDR3: CASSPLTTAHEAFF. CDR3 nucleotides: TGTGCCAGCAGTCCTTTAACGACGGCACATGAAGCTTTCTTT.

The table lists this clonotype with a few counts. The V call is TRBV20-1, the J call TRBJ2-4; D is undetermined. The CDR3 totals 12 residues. Trimming left V 3 bases short and J 7 bases short, with 10 bases between. Germline V gene sequence: CDR1 DFQATT, CDR2 SNEGSKA (reference sequence). CDR3 loop: CSASAGFNIQYF. CDR3 sequence (DNA): TGCAGTGCTAGTGCAGGTTTTAACATTCAGTACTTC.

This clonotype was recorded many times. The chain uses TRBV11-3 and TRBJ2-7, with TRBD1 identical over 9 bases. Per germline, CDR1 SGHNT and CDR2 YENEEA. The CDR3 runs to 15 residues. With V trimmed by 1 base and J by 5 bases, 6 bases remained unmatched. Here the CDR3 reads CASSLGITGGNEQYF. For the CDR3, the DNA is TGTGCCAGCAGCTTAGGGATCACAGGGGGCAACGAGCAGTACTTC. The entire variable domain, with the rest obtained from reference TRBV11-3 and TRBJ2-7, is as follows: EAGVVQSPRYKIIEKKQPVAFWCNPISGHNTLYWYLQNLGQGPELLIRYENEEAVDDSQLPKDRFSAERLKGVDSTLKIQPAELGDSAVYLCASSLGITGGNEQYFGPGTRLTVT.

This clonotype has more than one count but fewer than ten. This rearrangement joins TRBV4-1 to TRBJ1-1; weak D call: TRBD1 (5 bases). The CDR3 is made up of 15 amino acids. The V gene's germline CDR1 is MGHRA and CDR2 YSYEKL. V gave up 1 base and J gave up 1 base, with 10 bases separating them. DNA for the CDR3: TGCGCCAGCAGCCAAGTCGTCAGGGAGAACACTGAAGCTTTCTTT. It translates to CASSQVVRENTEAFF.

At least ten counts were recorded for this clonotype. This sequence joins TRBV20-1 and TRBJ2-5; TRBD2 might be the D (5 bases). The V end was cut by 1 base, the J end by 5 bases, with 11 bases between. The CDR3 totals 13 residues. Germline CDR1 is DFQATT and CDR2 is SNEGSKA (reference sequence). For the CDR3, the DNA is TGCAGTGCTAGAGCCTCGGGGTGGGAGACCCAGTACTTC. Its translation is CSARASGWETQYF.

The rearrangement links TRBV6-1 to TRBJ1-2; D remains ambiguous. The CDR3 runs 15 residues. Trimming pared 6 bases from V and 4 bases from J, leaving 18 bases between. Germline assignment: CDR1 MNHNS and CDR2 SASEGT. In DNA, the CDR3 is TGTGCCAGCAGGATCCACAGAGGTCGCCTCTATGGCTACACCTTC. Translated, it gives CASRIHRGRLYGYTF.

The chain uses TRBV18 and TRBJ1-1; D may be TRBD1 (5 bases). The ends were cut back, 3 bases at V and 11 bases at J, with 19 bases in the middle. The CDR3 sequence is 14 residues long. The germline V gene has CDR1 KGHSH and CDR2 LQKENI. This CDR3 reads CASSPHAREVDAFF. The CDR3, as DNA: TGTGCCAGCTCACCCCACGCCAGGGAGGTTGATGCTTTCTTT.

This chain connects TRBV6-5 to TRBJ2-7; possibly TRBD1 for D (7 bases). Germline CDR1 reads MNHEY; CDR2 reads SVGAGI. Trimming stripped 2 bases from V and 4 bases from J, with 15 bases between. The CDR3 has 15 amino acids. The CDR3 DNA reads as TGTGCCAGCAGTTACGGGCAGGGGGAGGTATACGAGCAGTACTTC. Translating gives CASSYGQGEVYEQYF.

This clonotype was seen repeatedly, ten times or more. The J gene is TRBJ1-2, the V gene TRBV12-3 or TRBV12-4; TRBD1 aligns across 8 bases. The V gene end was trimmed by 6 bases and the J gene end by 0 bases; junction bases not matched to a gene: 12. The CDR3 loop spans 17 amino acids. DNA for the CDR3: TGTGCCAGCAGCGACAGGGGTTTCCTCAAAGCTAACTATGGCTACACCTTC. Residues: CASSDRGFLKANYGYTF.

This clonotype was recorded a few times. A much larger clone lies a single base off, so this may be a read error. The CDR3 ends on some other residue instead of the conserved phenylalanine or tryptophan, so this is likely a read error. The chain recombines TRBV27 with TRBJ2-2, with D possibly TRBD2 on 6 matching bases. Trimming took off 2 bases at V and 6 bases at J, with 7 bases between the two ends. Germline V CDR1 and CDR2: MNHEY, SMNVEV (reference sequence). This CDR3 spans 13 amino acids. The CDR3 region has the DNA TGTGCCAGCAGTTTAAGCGGGTCCGGGGAGCTGTTTGTT. Its translation: CASSLSGSGELFV.

This clonotype was observed at least ten times. The chain links TRBV2 to TRBJ2-2, with D possibly TRBD1 on 6 matching bases. The CDR3 covers 15 residues. Trimming stripped 9 bases from V and 0 bases from J, with 14 bases between. CDR1 and CDR2 from the germline V gene are SNHLY and FYNNEI. CDR3 DNA: TGTGCCAGTATTAAACAGGGAGCGAACACCGGGGAGCTGTTTTTT. It codes for CASIKQGANTGELFF.

This clonotype was counted ten times or more. The V call is TRBV10-3, the J call TRBJ1-5; unclear D gene. Looked up from germline, CDR1 is ENHRY and CDR2 is SYGVKD. The V end was cut by 2 bases, the J end by 4 bases, with 21 bases between. This CDR3 contains 18 residues. The CDR3 loop reads CAISERIFRSVGNQPQHF. CDR3 DNA: TGTGCCATCAGTGAGCGGATCTTTAGGTCCGTAGGGAATCAGCCCCAGCATTTT.

This clonotype has ten or more counts. The CDR3 DNA follows: TGTGCCAGCAGCCACCCCTGGACAGGGACCTACGAGCAGTACTTC. As protein: CASSHPWTGTYEQYF. This chain connects TRBV6-5 to TRBJ2-7, with 8 bases identical to TRBD1. Germline V gene lookup returns CDR1 MNHEY and CDR2 SVGAGI. Trimming cost V 6 bases and J 2 bases; bases outside gene matches: 9. The CDR3 sequence is 15 residues long.

The V gene is TRBV18, the J gene TRBJ2-5; D is unclear. Germline CDR1 reads KGHSH; CDR2 reads LQKENI. This CDR3 contains 19 residues. V lost 0 bases and J 2 bases, leaving 22 bases between the germline ends. CDR3: CASSPPTGRRRYGQETQYF. CDR3 coding DNA: TGTGCCAGCTCACCACCAACGGGTCGGCGGAGATACGGGCAAGAGACCCAGTACTTC.

This clonotype was found many times. The rearrangement uses TRBV19 and TRBJ1-5; D might be TRBD1 (5 bases). V was pared by 8 bases and J by 3 bases, with 14 bases between. The CDR3 runs to 14 residues. CDR1 and CDR2 (germline): LNHDA, SQIVND (reference sequence). For the CDR3, the DNA is TGTGCCAGTTCTAAGACAGACACCAATCAGCCCCAGCATTTT. Its protein is CASSKTDTNQPQHF.

The genes are TRBV15 and TRBJ2-7, with 7 bases lining up with TRBD2. V was pared by 0 bases and J by 4 bases, with 6 bases of the junction left unmatched. Germline V gene sequence: CDR1 LNHNV, CDR2 YYDKDF (reference sequence). This CDR3 has 15 amino acids. In nucleotides, the CDR3 is TGTGCCACCAGCAGAGAAAGCGGGAATTGGTACGAGCAGTACTTC. Its translation: CATSRESGNWYEQYF. The variable domain in full, completed from reference TRBV15 and TRBJ2-7, reads DAMVIQNPRYQVTQFGKPVTLSCSQTLNHNVMYWYQQKSSQAPKLLFHYYDKDFNNEADTPDNFQSRRPNTSFCFLDIRSPGLGDTAMYLCATSRESGNWYEQYFGPGTRLTVT.

In its sample, this clonotype was seen many times. The chain carries TRBV12-3 or TRBV12-4 and TRBJ2-5; D perhaps matches TRBD1 (6 bases). V dropped 4 bases and J dropped 4 bases, with 10 bases sitting between them. The CDR3 is made up of 13 amino acids. CDR3 DNA sequence: TGTGCCAGCAGTTCACCAGGGGTAGAGACCCAGTACTTC. Protein product: CASSSPGVETQYF.

A few counts support this clonotype. The chain links TRBV11-3 to TRBJ2-7; a weak D match, TRBD2 (6 bases). The CDR3 sequence is 15 residues long. CDR1 is SGHNT and CDR2 is YENEEA in the germline V gene. Between the trimmed V and J ends, which lost 1 base and 2 bases, there was a span of 12 bases. CDR3 sequence (DNA): TGTGCCAGCAGCTTAGTGGGGACTCCGACCTACGAGCAGTACTTC. Translation gives CASSLVGTPTYEQYF.

This clonotype was counted only a few times. The V and J genes are TRBV12-3 or TRBV12-4 and TRBJ1-2; the match to TRBD1 covers 7 bases. After removal of 8 bases from V and 6 bases from J, the junction contained 9 bases not matched to a gene. The CDR3 is made up of 13 amino acids. CDR3 in DNA: TGTGCCAGCGCCCTTGGACAGGCTGATGGCTACACCTTC. It translates to CASALGQADGYTF.

This clonotype was observed at least ten times. This chain uses TRBV11-2 with TRBJ2-5; a weak D match, TRBD2 (6 bases). Trimming shortened V by 5 bases and J by 2 bases, and 12 bases separated the two germline ends. This CDR3 region has 14 residues. Germline V gives CDR1 SGHAT, CDR2 FQNNGV. The CDR3 region has the DNA TGTGCCAGCAGCCAGGGACTTTTACAAGAGACCCAGTACTTC. Amino acid sequence: CASSQGLLQETQYF.

The chain recombines TRBV9 with TRBJ1-1; D possibly corresponds to TRBD1 (6 bases). The germline gives CDR1 SGDLS, CDR2 YYNGEE. The CDR3 covers 17 residues. Trimming left V 6 bases short and J 0 bases short, with 21 bases between. This chain's CDR3 is CASTQRQGPSMNTEAFF. The DNA for the CDR3 is TGTGCCAGCACCCAGCGGCAGGGGCCTTCCATGAACACTGAAGCTTTCTTT.

Ten or more counts support this clonotype. V is TRBV27 and J is TRBJ1-5; 11 bases are a match to TRBD1. This CDR3 contains 16 residues. Germline-derived CDR1 and CDR2 are MNHEY and SMNVEV (reference sequence). The ends lost 4 bases at V and 2 bases at J; junction bases unmatched: 4. This CDR3 is CASSSGQGARNQPQHF. CDR3 in DNA: TGTGCCAGCAGTTCCGGACAGGGGGCCCGCAATCAGCCCCAGCATTTT.

This clonotype came up many times. The CDR3 DNA sequence: TGTGCCAGCAGTGAACTATGGCAGGCCGACCGCTACGAGCAGTACTTC. This sequence encodes CASSELWQADRYEQYF. The chain employs TRBV6-1 and TRBJ2-7; D gene uncertain. The ends were cut back, 2 bases at V and 3 bases at J, with 17 bases in the middle. The CDR3 has 16 residues. The germline gives CDR1 MNHNS, CDR2 SASEGT.

This clonotype appeared many times. The chain employs TRBV7-2 and TRBJ1-2, with TRBD1 as a possible D gene (5 bases). There are 15 residues in the CDR3. Germline V gene sequence: CDR1 SGHTA, CDR2 FQGNSA. The V end was cut by 5 bases, the J end by 4 bases, with 17 bases between. The chain's CDR3 is CASSPTTALSYGYTF. Here the CDR3 DNA reads TGTGCCAGCAGCCCTACGACAGCCCTAAGCTATGGCTACACCTTC.

This clonotype has at least ten counts. The chain recombines TRBV6-2 or TRBV6-3 with TRBJ2-7; TRBD1 might be the D (5 bases). CDR3 length: 17 amino acids. Per the germline V gene, CDR1 is MNHEY and CDR2 is SVGEGT. The V gene lost 6 bases and the J gene lost 1 base, with 22 bases spanning the gap. The DNA of the CDR3 is TGTGCCAGCAGAAACCATCTTTTGACAGCCCTATCCTACGAGCAGTACTTC. Its protein is CASRNHLLTALSYEQYF.